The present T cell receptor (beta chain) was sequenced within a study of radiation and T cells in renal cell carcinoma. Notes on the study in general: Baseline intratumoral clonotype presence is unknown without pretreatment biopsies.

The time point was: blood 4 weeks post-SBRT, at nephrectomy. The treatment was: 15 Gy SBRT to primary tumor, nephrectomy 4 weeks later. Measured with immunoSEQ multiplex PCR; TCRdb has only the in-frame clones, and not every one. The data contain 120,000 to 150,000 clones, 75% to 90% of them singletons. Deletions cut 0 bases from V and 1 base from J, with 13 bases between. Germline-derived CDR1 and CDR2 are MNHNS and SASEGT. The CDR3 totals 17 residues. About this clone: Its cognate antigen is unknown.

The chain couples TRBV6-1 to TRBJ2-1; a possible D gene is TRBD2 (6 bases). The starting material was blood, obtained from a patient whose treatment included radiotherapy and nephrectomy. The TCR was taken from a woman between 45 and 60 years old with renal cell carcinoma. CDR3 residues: CASSEARASVSYNEQFF. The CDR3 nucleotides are TGTGCCAGCAGTGAAGCCAGGGCTAGCGTTTCCTACAATGAGCAGTTCTTC.